This TCR beta chain was documented in a study of T cells expressing NK-cell markers. As for the study in general: The study sequenced eight donors, seven HCMV-seropositive and one seronegative. Study conclusions and caveats: Of the CD8+ T cells in five or six donors, about 1.0-7.5% belonged to dominant NKG2C+ clonotypes.

TCRdb reprocessed the 5' RACE reads and stores each CDR3 protein as one record, lacking DNA. Here the sample table reports about 260,000 distinct CDR3 sequences. In germline, CDR1 is MNHEY, CDR2 SVGAGI. This CDR3 contains 15 residues. For this clonotype: What it binds is unknown.

The source of this sequence is a woman between 18 and 69 years old in good health. The chain links TRBV6-5 to TRBJ1-1. Sequencing input: blood T cells: a sorted CD56 or NKG2C T cell subset, CD4+ or CD8+ T cells, or bulk PBMC T cells (not recorded which). This chain's CDR3 is CASSYSTERNTEAFF.